The 16 T cell receptor beta chains below all came from one sample that was sequenced in a study of blood T cell repertoires in COVID-19 (dated by TCRdb to between 2020 and 2021). The library was produced with the immunoSEQ multiplex PCR assay. TCRdb mirrors the immuneACCESS table, restricted to in-frame sequences. Some clones are absent from its copies; in checked studies, under half trace to an unresolved V gene, and the reason for the others is unknown. The sample table shows approximately 190,000 clones, and roughly 82% are seen once. The biggest ten clones account for more than 4.5% of the sample. Sequencing was performed on PBMCs or T cells enriched from blood (not recorded which). The receptors stem from a woman aged 55 to 70 with acute COVID-19.

This clone was seen more than once but under ten times. V is TRBV19 and J is TRBJ1-1, with D perhaps matching TRBD1 (5 bases). V dropped 3 bases and J dropped 2 bases, with 10 bases sitting between them. From germline, CDR1 is LNHDA and CDR2 SQIVND (reference sequence). This CDR3 has 14 amino acids. Here the CDR3 reads CASSMRQLNTEAFF. The CDR3 DNA reads TGTGCCAGTAGTATGAGACAGCTTAACACTGAAGCTTTCTTT.

The gene calls are TRBV18 and TRBJ1-1; D remains unclear. V lost 3 bases and J lost 5, with 4 bases in between. The CDR3 has 11 residues. Per germline, CDR1 KGHSH and CDR2 LQKENI. For the CDR3, the DNA is TGTGCCAGCTCACCCAGTACTGAAGCTTTCTTT. This gives the protein CASSPSTEAFF.

The chain recombines TRBV5-6 with TRBJ1-6; weak D call: TRBD1 (6 bases). The CDR3 length is 14 residues. The germline gives CDR1 SGHDT, CDR2 YYEEEE. Trimming left V 3 bases short and J 7 bases short, with 11 bases between. CDR3 in DNA: TGTGCCAGCAGCTCCGGACAGAAAAATTCACCCCTCCACTTT. Translating gives CASSSGQKNSPLHF.

This clone was detected only a few times. The rearrangement uses TRBV3-1 (or the pseudogene TRBV3-2) and TRBJ2-2, with unresolved D. The germline gives CDR1 LGHDT, CDR2 YNNKEL (reference sequence). The CDR3 is 16 residues long. V was shortened by 1 base and J by 5 bases, with 14 bases between the two germline ends. CDR3 nucleotide sequence: TGTGCCAGCAGCCAAGGCGGCCAGACGAGGACCGGGGAGCTGTTTTTT. It is translated as CASSQGGQTRTGELFF.

The chain recombines TRBV11-3 with TRBJ2-2; D perhaps matches TRBD1 (6 bases). Deletions cut 0 bases from V and 4 bases from J, with 9 bases between. The CDR3 runs 15 residues. Germline-derived CDR1 and CDR2 are SGHNT and YENEEA. The DNA of the CDR3 is TGTGCCAGCAGCTTAGACGCCAGGGGCACCGGGGAGCTGTTTTTT. Its translation: CASSLDARGTGELFF.

This clone was observed a few times. V is TRBV7-2 and J is TRBJ1-2; 10 bases align to TRBD1. Germline V gene sequence: CDR1 SGHTA, CDR2 FQGNSA. V was clipped by 3 bases and J by 2 bases; unmatched bases: 3. The CDR3 extends over 15 amino acids. In DNA, the CDR3 is TGTGCCAGCAGCTTGACAGGGGGCTCAAACTATGGCTACACCTTC. This translates into CASSLTGGSNYGYTF.

This clone has just one count. This chain links TRBV9 with TRBJ2-7; the match to TRBD2 covers 7 bases. This CDR3 is built from 16 residues. Germline V gene sequence: CDR1 SGDLS, CDR2 YYNGEE. Trimming removed 4 bases from V and 2 bases from J; junction bases left unmatched: 12. In DNA form, the CDR3 reads TGTGCCAGCAGCCTAACCGGGGGGACTCGACCCTACGAGCAGTACTTC. Encoded protein: CASSLTGGTRPYEQYF.

The gene calls are TRBV5-5 and TRBJ1-2; tentatively, D is TRBD1 (6 bases). CDR3 length: 15 amino acids. Germline CDR1 reads SGHKS; CDR2 reads YYEKEE (reference sequence). The ends were cut back, 4 bases at V and 4 bases at J, with 17 bases in the middle. The CDR3 DNA is TGTGCCAGCAGCACTAGCGGGGGCGGTAGCTATGGCTACACCTTC. Translation gives CASSTSGGGSYGYTF.

This clone was detected only once. The chain joins TRBV3-1 (or the pseudogene TRBV3-2) to TRBJ1-1, with 8 bases that match TRBD1. With 4 bases clipped from V and 6 bases from J, the junction kept 4 bases outside the gene matches. The CDR3 loop spans 13 amino acids. Germline V gene lookup returns CDR1 LGHDT and CDR2 YNNKEL (reference sequence). The CDR3 is CASSLSQGAEAFF. DNA for the CDR3: TGTGCCAGCAGCCTTTCACAGGGGGCTGAAGCTTTCTTT.

The V call is TRBV7-9, the J call TRBJ2-3, with D uncertain. This CDR3 region has 14 residues. Per germline, CDR1 SEHNR and CDR2 FQNEAQ (reference sequence). V lost 1 base to trimming and J lost 1 base, with 6 bases between them. In nucleotides, the CDR3 is TGTGCCAGCAGCTTAGGACGGGGCACAGATACGCAGTATTTT. Protein: CASSLGRGTDTQYF.

This clone was observed a handful of times. This rearrangement joins TRBV10-3 to TRBJ1-2, with 7 nucleotides matching TRBD1. This CDR3 is built from 15 residues. CDR1 and CDR2 from the germline V gene are ENHRY and SYGVKD. The junction had 11 bases not matched to a gene; V was cut back by 6 bases and J by 4 bases. The CDR3 sequence: CAISDDRVGSYGYTF. The CDR3 DNA reads TGTGCCATCAGCGATGACAGGGTTGGGAGCTATGGCTACACCTTC.

The rearrangement links TRBV28 to TRBJ1-2; D call uncertain. This CDR3 is built from 12 residues. V was shortened by 4 bases and J by 4 bases, with 7 bases between the two germline ends. Germline lookup yields CDR1 MDHEN and CDR2 SYDVKM. CDR3: CASSWEGYGYTF. The CDR3 bases are TGTGCCAGCAGTTGGGAGGGCTATGGCTACACCTTC.

A note on this clone: The same CDR3 can be traced to other DNA sequences in this sample. J is TRBJ1-1 and V is TRBV6-5; 9 bases match TRBD1. The CDR3 runs to 15 residues. Looked up from germline, CDR1 is MNHEY and CDR2 is SVGAGI. The J segment lost 6 bases and the V segment lost 0 bases, leaving 5 bases of the junction unmatched. The CDR3 loop reads CASSYSRTGEAEAFF. The CDR3 DNA is TGTGCCAGCAGTTACTCGAGGACAGGGGAGGCTGAAGCTTTCTTT.

This clone was seen a few times. V and J are TRBV6-4 and TRBJ1-1; D is possibly TRBD1 (5 bases). This CDR3 spans 14 amino acids. The V end lost 8 bases, the J end lost 0 bases, and 13 bases lay between the germline ends. Germline loops: CDR1 MRHNA, CDR2 SNTAGT. CDR3 DNA: TGTGCCAGCGCCCCGGGGGGTGTGAACACTGAAGCTTTCTTT. Protein product: CASAPGGVNTEAFF.

V is TRBV11-2 and J is TRBJ2-5; TRBD1 might be the D (6 bases). The CDR3 is made up of 16 amino acids. Trimming took 3 bases from V and 5 from J, leaving 19 bases between them. CDR1 SGHAT and CDR2 FQNNGV come from the germline V gene. CDR3 in DNA: TGTGCCAGCAGCTTCCGGCTGCAGGGGATACGGGAGACCCAGTACTTC. Translated: CASSFRLQGIRETQYF.

The genes are TRBV24-1 and TRBJ2-6, with a tentative D call TRBD1 (6 bases). Germline loops: CDR1 KGHDR, CDR2 SFDVKD. V was cut by 1 base and J by 0 bases, with 15 bases left in between. The CDR3 spans 19 residues. CDR3 in DNA: TGTGCCACCAGTGATTTTGGGTCTACAGGGTTCTCTGGGGCCAACGTCCTGACTTTC. Protein: CATSDFGSTGFSGANVLTF.